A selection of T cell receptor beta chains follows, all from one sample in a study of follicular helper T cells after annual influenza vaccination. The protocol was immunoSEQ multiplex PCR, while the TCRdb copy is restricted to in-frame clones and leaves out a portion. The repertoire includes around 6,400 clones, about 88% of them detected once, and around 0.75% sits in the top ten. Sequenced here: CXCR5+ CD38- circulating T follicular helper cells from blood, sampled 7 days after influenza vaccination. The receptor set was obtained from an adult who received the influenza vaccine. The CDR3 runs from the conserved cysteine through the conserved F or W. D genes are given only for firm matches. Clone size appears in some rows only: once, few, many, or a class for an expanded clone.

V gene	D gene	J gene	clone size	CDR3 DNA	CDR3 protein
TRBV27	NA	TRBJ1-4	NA	TGTGCCAGCAGTTTGGGACACCGGGGGGCAAAACTGTTTTTT	CASSLGHRGAKLFF
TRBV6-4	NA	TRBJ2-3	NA	TGTGCCAGCAGTGACTTTGGCACAGATACGCAGTATTTT	CASSDFGTDTQYF
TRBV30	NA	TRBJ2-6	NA	TGTGCCTGGAGTGTACGTTCATTAAGGAGGGAGGGGGCCAACGTCCTGACTTTC	CAWSVRSLRREGANVLTF
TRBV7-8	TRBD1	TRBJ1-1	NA	TGTGCCAGCAGCTCCATTTCTCTACAGGGGGCGAGGACTGAAGCTTTCTTT	CASSSISLQGARTEAFF
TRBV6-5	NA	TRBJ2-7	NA	TGTGCCAGCAGCCTCTACGAGCAGTACTTC	CASSLYEQYF
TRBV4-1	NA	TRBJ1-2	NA	TGCGCCAGCAGCCAAGATCGGCTTGGGCGGGAAGTGGGCTATGGCTACACCTTC	CASSQDRLGREVGYGYTF
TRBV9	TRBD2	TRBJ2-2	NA	TGTGCCAGCAGCGTAGGCCCAGCGGGAGGGCCATGGGAGCTGTTTTTT	CASSVGPAGGPWELFF
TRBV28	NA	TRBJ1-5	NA	TGTGCCAGCAGTTTAAGCGGGCAGTATAGCAATCAGCCCCAGCATTTT	CASSLSGQYSNQPQHF
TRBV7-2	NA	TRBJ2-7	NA	TGTGCCAGCAGCTCAGGGACATTTCCCTACGAGCAGTACTTC	CASSSGTFPYEQYF
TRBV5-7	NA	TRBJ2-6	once	TGTGCCAGCCAGGGAGGTTGCGTACAAAGTCGGGCCAACGTCCTGACTTTC	CASQGGCVQSRANVLTF
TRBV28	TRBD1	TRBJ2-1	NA	TGTGCCAGCAGTTTGGTTATTTGGGGACAGCCAAACAATGAGCAGTTCTTC	CASSLVIWGQPNNEQFF
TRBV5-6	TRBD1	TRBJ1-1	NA	TGTGCCAGCAGCTTGGGAAGGGGGCAAGCTTTCTTT	CASSLGRGQAFF
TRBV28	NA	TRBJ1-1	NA	TGTGCCAGCAGTTTGCCCTCGGCGAGGCGGGTCACTGAAGCTTTCTTT	CASSLPSARRVTEAFF
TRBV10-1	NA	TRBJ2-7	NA	TGCGCCAGCAGTGATGGCGGGACAAGCTACGAGCAGTACTTC	CASSDGGTSYEQYF
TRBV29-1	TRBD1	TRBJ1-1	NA	TGCAGCGTTGTGACAGGGGGCTTTACTGAAGCTTTCTTT	CSVVTGGFTEAFF
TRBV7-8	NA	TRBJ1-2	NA	TGTGCCAGCAGCCCAGACAGGCTCGGTGGCTACACCTTC	CASSPDRLGGYTF
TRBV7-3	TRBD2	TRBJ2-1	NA	TGTGCCAGCAGCCCACTCGGAGGAGCGGGACCCTACAATGAGCAGTTCTTC	CASSPLGGAGPYNEQFF
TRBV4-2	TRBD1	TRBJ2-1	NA	TGTGCCACGACCCGAAGGGGACACGGGACAGGTGACAATGAGCAGTTCTTC	CATTRRGHGTGDNEQFF
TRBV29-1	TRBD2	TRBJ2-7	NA	TGCAGCGTGGGACTAGTGGCACGGGGCGAGCAGTACTTC	CSVGLVARGEQYF
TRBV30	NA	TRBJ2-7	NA	TGTGCCTGGGGAGGTCTTTCAGGCACCGAGCAGTACTTC	CAWGGLSGTEQYF
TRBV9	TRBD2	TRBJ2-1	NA	TGTGCCAGCAGCGACACTAGCGGAGCCCTCAGGGATGAGCAGTTCTTC	CASSDTSGALRDEQFF
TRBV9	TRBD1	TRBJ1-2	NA	TGTGCCAGCAGCGCCGGACAGGGCCCCTCTGGCTACACCTTC	CASSAGQGPSGYTF
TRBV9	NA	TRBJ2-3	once	TGTGCCAGCAGCGTCGCGTTCACAGATACGCAGTATTTT	CASSVAFTDTQYF
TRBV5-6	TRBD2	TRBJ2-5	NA	TGTGCCAGCAGCTCCTACGCGGGACTAGCGGGAGGAAGTAGGGAGACCCAGTACTTC	CASSSYAGLAGGSRETQYF
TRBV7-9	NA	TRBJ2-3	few	TGTGCCAGCAGCTCCCCAACTAGGGATTGGGATACGCAGTATTTT	CASSSPTRDWDTQYF
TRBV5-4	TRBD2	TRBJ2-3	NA	TGTGCCAGCAGCCCAACTAGCGTTGGCACAGATACGCAGTATTTT	CASSPTSVGTDTQYF
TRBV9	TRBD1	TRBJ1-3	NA	TGTGCCAGCAGCCCCGGGACAGGGGGAAACACCATATATTTT	CASSPGTGGNTIYF
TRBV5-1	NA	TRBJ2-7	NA	TGCGCCAGCAGCTTGGATTTTCACGAGCAGTACTTC	CASSLDFHEQYF
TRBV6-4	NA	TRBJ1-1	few	TGTGCCAGCAGTAAGGGAGTGAACACTGAAGCTTTCTTT	CASSKGVNTEAFF
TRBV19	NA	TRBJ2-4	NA	TGTGCCAGACACCTAGCGAACATTCAGTACTTC	CARHLANIQYF
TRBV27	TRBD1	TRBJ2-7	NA	TGTGCCAGCAGTTTGACAGGGTACGAGCAGTACTTC	CASSLTGYEQYF
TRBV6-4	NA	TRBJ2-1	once	TGTGCCAGCAGTGAAAGCTTCCCAAGCAATGAGCAGTTCTTC	CASSESFPSNEQFF
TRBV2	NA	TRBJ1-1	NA	TGTGCCAGCACTGTCCGGGCCAAGGGCACTGAAGCTTTCTTT	CASTVRAKGTEAFF
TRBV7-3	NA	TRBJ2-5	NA	TGTGCCAGCAGCTTAAGCGGAACTAGCCTCGAGACCCAGTACTTC	CASSLSGTSLETQYF
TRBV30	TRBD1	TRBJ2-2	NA	TGTGCCTGGAATCCGGACAGGGGGCTCGGCACCGGGGAGCTGTTTTTT	CAWNPDRGLGTGELFF
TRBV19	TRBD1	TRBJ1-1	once	TGTGCCAGTAGTAAAGTCCCGGGACAGGGGGCGAGCACTGAAGCTTTCTTT	CASSKVPGQGASTEAFF
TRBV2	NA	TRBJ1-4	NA	TGTGCCAGCAGTACCTACTCTCCAACAGGGACTAATGAAAAACTGTTTTTT	CASSTYSPTGTNEKLFF
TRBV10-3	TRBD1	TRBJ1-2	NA	TGTGCCATCCTAACGGAGGGGGCATATGGCTACACCTTC	CAILTEGAYGYTF
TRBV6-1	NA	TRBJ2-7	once	TGTGCCAGCGGCGACATGGCACGCGAGCAGTACTTC	CASGDMAREQYF
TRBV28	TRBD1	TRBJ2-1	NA	TGTGCCAGCAGTCTCAGCCCCGGGACAGGGAAGTATGAGCAGTTCTTC	CASSLSPGTGKYEQFF
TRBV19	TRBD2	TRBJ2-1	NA	TGTGCCAGTAGGGGAGGGTCCTCTTACAATGAGCAGTTCTTC	CASRGGSSYNEQFF
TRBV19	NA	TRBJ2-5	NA	TGTGCCAGTAGTAGGGACCGCGTCGGGGAGACCCAGTACTTC	CASSRDRVGETQYF
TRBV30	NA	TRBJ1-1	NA	TGTGCCTGGAGTAGGGGGGGACCCACTGAAGCTTTCTTT	CAWSRGGPTEAFF
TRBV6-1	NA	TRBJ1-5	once	TGTGCCAGCAGTGAAGCGGGAGGGGACAATCAGCCCCAGCATTTT	CASSEAGGDNQPQHF
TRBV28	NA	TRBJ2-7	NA	TGTGCCATTTCGCCTTCTACGTCCTCCTACGAGCAGTACTTC	CAISPSTSSYEQYF
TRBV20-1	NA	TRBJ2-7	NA	TGCAGTGCTAGGGATGACTACGAGCAGTACTTC	CSARDDYEQYF
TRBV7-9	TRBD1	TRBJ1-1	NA	TGTGCCAGCAGCTCGCAGACAGGGGGCTCTAGGGCTTTCTTT	CASSSQTGGSRAFF
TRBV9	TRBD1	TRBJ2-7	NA	TGTGCCAGCAGCGTAGGACAGGGGCGCGAGCAGTACTTC	CASSVGQGREQYF
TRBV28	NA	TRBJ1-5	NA	TGTGCCAGCAGTTTGAATCAGGGGCATCAGCCCCAGCATTTT	CASSLNQGHQPQHF
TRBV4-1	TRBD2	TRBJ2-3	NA	TGCGCCAGCAGCCAAGATGGCGGGAGGAGCACAGATACGCAGTATTTT	CASSQDGGRSTDTQYF
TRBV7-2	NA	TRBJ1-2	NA	TGTGCCAGCAGCTTAGCGGACATCAAGCGAGGCTACACCTTC	CASSLADIKRGYTF
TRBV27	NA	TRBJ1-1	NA	TGTGCCAGCAGTTTAGTGGGGGCCCGGAACACTGAAGCTTTCTTT	CASSLVGARNTEAFF
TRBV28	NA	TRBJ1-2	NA	TGTGCCAGCAGTCCCCCTGTAACTAACTATGGCTACACCTTC	CASSPPVTNYGYTF
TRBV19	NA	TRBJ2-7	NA	TGTGCCAGTAGCGCCGGGGGACAGTCGTCGTCCGAGCAGTACTTC	CASSAGGQSSSEQYF
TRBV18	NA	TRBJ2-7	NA	TGTGCCAGCTCACCACGGGGACAAGACGAGCAGTACTTC	CASSPRGQDEQYF
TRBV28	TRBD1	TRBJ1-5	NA	TGTGCCAGCAGTTCGCCCGGGACAGGGAGTCAGCCCCAGCATTTT	CASSSPGTGSQPQHF
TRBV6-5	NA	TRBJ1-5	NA	TGTGCCAGCAGCCGCGGCAATCAGCCCCAGCATTTT	CASSRGNQPQHF